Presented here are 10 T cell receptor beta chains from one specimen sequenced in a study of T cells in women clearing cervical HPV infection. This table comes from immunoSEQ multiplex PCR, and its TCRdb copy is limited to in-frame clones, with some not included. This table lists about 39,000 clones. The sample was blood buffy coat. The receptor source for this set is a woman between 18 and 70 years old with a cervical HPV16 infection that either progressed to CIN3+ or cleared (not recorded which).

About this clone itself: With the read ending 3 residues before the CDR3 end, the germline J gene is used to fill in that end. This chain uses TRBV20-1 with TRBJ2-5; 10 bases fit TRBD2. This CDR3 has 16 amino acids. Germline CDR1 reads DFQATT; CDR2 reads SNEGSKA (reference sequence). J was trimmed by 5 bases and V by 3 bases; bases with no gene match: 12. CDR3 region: CSARSSGGVRGETQYF. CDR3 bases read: TGCAGTGCTAGGTCCAGCGGGGGGGTAAGGGGGGAGACC.

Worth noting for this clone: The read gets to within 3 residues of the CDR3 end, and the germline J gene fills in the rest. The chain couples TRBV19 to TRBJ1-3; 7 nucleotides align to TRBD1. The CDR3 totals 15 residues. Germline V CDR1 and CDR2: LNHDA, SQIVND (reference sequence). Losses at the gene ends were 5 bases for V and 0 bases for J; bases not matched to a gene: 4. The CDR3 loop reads CASSAGQISGNTIYF. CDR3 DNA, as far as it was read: TGTGCCAGTAGTGCGGGACAGATCTCTGGAAACACC.

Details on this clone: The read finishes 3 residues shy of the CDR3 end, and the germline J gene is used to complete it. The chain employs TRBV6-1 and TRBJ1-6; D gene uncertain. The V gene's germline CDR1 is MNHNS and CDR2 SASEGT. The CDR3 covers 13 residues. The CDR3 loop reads CASSGAKEESLHF. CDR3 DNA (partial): TGTGCCAGCAGTGGGGCCAAGGAGGAATCC.

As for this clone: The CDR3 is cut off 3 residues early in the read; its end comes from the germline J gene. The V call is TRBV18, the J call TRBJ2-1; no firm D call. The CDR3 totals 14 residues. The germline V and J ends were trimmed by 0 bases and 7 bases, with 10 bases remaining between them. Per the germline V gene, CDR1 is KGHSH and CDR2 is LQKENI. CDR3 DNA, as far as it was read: TGTGCCAGCTCACCACCCCTTAGAGTAAATGAG. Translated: CASSPPLRVNE. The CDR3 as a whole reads CASSPPLRVNEQFF. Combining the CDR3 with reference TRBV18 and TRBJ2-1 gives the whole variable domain NAGVMQNPRHLVRRRGQEARLRCSPMKGHSHVYWYRQLPEEGLKFMVYLQKENIIDESGMPKERFSAEFPKEGPSILRIQQVVRGDSAAYFCASSPPLRVNEQFFGPGTRLTVL.

The DNA read from the CDR3 is TGTGCCAGCAACAAGGGGTCACAAGAGACC. It yields the protein CASNKGSQET. The complete CDR3 protein is CASNKGSQETQYF. The rearrangement uses TRBV5-6 and TRBJ2-5; a possible D gene is TRBD1 (5 bases). Coverage ceases 3 residues before the CDR3 finishes, and the germline J gene fills in the end. The CDR3 length is 13 residues. The germline V gene has CDR1 SGHDT and CDR2 YYEEEE. V was cut by 6 bases and J by 2 bases, with 11 bases left in between. Full variable domain (rest looked up from reference TRBV5-6 and TRBJ2-5): DAGVTQSPTHLIKTRGQQVTLRCSPKSGHDTVSWYQQALGQGPQFIFQYYEEEERQRGNFPDRFSGHQFPNYSSELNVNALLLGDSALYLCASNKGSQETQYFGPGTRLLVL.

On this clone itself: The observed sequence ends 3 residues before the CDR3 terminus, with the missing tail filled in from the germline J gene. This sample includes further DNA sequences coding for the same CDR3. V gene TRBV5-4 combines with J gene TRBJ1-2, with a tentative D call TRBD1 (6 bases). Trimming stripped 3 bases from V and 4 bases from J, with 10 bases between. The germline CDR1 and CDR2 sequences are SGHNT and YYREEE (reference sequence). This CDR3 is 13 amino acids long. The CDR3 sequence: CASSSGGGYGYTF. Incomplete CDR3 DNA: TGTGCCAGCAGCTCGGGAGGGGGCTATGGC.

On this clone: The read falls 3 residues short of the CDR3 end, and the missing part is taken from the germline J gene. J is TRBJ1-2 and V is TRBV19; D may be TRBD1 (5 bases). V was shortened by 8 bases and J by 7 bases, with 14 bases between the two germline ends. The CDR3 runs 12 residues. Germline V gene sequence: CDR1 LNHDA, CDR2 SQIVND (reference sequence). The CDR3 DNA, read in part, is TGTGCCAGTGCGAGGGGAACTGGTGGC. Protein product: CASARGTGG. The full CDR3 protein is CASARGTGGYTF.

CDR3 region: CSATYRVGQPQHF. Incomplete CDR3 DNA: TGCAGTGCTACTTACAGGGTAGGGCAGCCC. This rearrangement joins TRBV20-1 to TRBJ1-5; D perhaps matches TRBD1 (6 bases). From the germline J gene comes the end of the CDR3, since the read stops 3 residues before it. Per germline, CDR1 DFQATT and CDR2 SNEGSKA (reference sequence). This CDR3 is 13 amino acids long. Between the trimmed V and J ends, which lost 4 bases and 7 bases, there was a span of 14 bases.

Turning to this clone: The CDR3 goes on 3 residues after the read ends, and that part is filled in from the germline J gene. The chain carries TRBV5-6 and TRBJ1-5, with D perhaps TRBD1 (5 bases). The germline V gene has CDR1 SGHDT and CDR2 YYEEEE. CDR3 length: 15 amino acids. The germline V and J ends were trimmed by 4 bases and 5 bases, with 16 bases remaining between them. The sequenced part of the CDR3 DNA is TGTGCCAGCAGCAGTAGCAGGGCGATGGATCAGCCC. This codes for CASSSSRAMDQP. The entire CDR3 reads CASSSSRAMDQPQHF.

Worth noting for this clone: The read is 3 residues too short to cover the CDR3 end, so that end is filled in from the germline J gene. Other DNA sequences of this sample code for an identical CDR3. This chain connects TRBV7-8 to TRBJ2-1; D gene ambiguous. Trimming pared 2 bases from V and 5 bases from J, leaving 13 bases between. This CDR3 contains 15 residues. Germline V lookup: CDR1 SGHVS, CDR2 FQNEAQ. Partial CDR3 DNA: TGTGCCAGCAGCTTAAAAGCTGAAAGTCACAATGAG. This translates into CASSLKAESHNE. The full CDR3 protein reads CASSLKAESHNEQFF.